This TCR beta chain was captured in a study of identical twins. In the case of this clonotype: Antigen: not known.

Study-wide results and caveats: Invariant MAIT and iNKT cells are populations that could partly confound zero-insertion analyses.

TCRdb reanalysed the 5' RACE reads using MiXCR and keeps one entry per CDR3 protein. The sample holds 1.5 million to 2 million distinct CDR3 sequences, roughly a third seen once. Source material: cord blood. This sequence was found in a newborn girl in good health.

CDR3 sequence: CASSYRGQGVTEAFF. Here the CDR3 DNA reads TGTGCCAGCAGTTATAGGGGACAGGGGGTCACTGAAGCTTTCTTT. The V gene is TRBV6-6, the J gene TRBJ1-1, with TRBD1 matching 11 bases. Germline loops: CDR1 MNHNY, CDR2 SVGAGI (reference sequence). V dropped 3 bases and J dropped 4; count of bases not matched to a gene: 4. CDR3 length: 15 residues.